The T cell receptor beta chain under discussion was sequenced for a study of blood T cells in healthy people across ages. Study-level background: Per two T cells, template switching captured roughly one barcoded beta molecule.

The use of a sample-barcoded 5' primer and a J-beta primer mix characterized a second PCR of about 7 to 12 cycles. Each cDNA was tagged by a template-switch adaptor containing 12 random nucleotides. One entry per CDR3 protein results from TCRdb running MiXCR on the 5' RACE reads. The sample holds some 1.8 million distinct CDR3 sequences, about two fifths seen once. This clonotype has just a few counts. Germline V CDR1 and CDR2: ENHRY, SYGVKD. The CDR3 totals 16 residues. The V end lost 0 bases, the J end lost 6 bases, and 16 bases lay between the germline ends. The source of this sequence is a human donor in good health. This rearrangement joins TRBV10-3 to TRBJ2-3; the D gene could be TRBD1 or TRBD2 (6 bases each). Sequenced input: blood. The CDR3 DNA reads TGTGCCATCAGTGAGTCGAGAGGGGGAGGTACGGATACGCAGTATTTT. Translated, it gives CAISESRGGGTDTQYF.